These T cell receptor beta chains were read from a single sample in a study of T cell repertoires in cytomegalovirus infection. TCRdb itself ran the reads through MiXCR, one entry per CDR3 protein. The profile covers some 400,000 distinct CDR3 sequences, with under 40% appearing a single time and roughly 15% taken by the ten largest. Sequenced material: PBMCs. The receptors were sampled from a human donor in good health (CMV status not recorded). Some clones in this sample may be carry-over from other donors' samples. The CDR3 runs from the conserved cysteine through the conserved F or W. A D gene is named only where the DNA matches it firmly. A row's size may be missing; if present it is once, few, many or a size class.

size: few
V: TRBV12-3/TRBV12-4
D: TRBD1
J: TRBJ2-2
CDR3: CASRSGGRGTGELFF
DNA: TGTGCCAGCAGGTCAGGGGGCCGTGGCACCGGGGAGCTGTTTTTT

size: -
V: TRBV29-1
D: TRBD2
J: TRBJ2-7
CDR3: CSVFLSGAPYEQYF
DNA: TGCAGCGTCTTCCTTAGCGGGGCCCCCTACGAGCAGTACTTC

size: -
V: TRBV7-1
D: TRBD2
J: TRBJ2-3
CDR3: CAGGGYTTDTQYF
DNA: TGTGCCGGGGGGGGATACACCACAGATACGCAGTATTTT

size: many
V: TRBV7-6
D: -
J: TRBJ2-1
CDR3: CASSLAGEEQFF
DNA: TGTGCCAGCAGCTTAGCGGGGGAAGAGCAGTTCTTC

size: -
V: TRBV19
D: -
J: TRBJ1-2
CDR3: CASSIARGKDGYTF
DNA: TGTGCCAGTAGTATAGCTCGGGGGAAGGATGGCTACACCTTC

size: few
V: TRBV7-2
D: -
J: TRBJ1-2
CDR3: CASSLTARVDGYTF
DNA: TGTGCCAGCAGCTTAACCGCCAGGGTGGATGGCTACACCTTC

size: many
V: TRBV6-1
D: -
J: TRBJ1-2
CDR3: CASSDGPGHRYGYTF
DNA: TGTGCCAGCAGTGATGGACCAGGCCACAGGTATGGCTACACCTTC

size: few
V: TRBV14
D: TRBD2
J: TRBJ2-7
CDR3: CASSLAGASSYEQYF
DNA: TGTGCCAGCAGCTTAGCGGGGGCGAGCTCCTACGAGCAGTACTTC

size: few
V: TRBV19
D: TRBD2
J: TRBJ2-3
CDR3: CASSLSLTSGGVSTDTQYF
DNA: TGTGCCAGTAGTCTCTCCTTGACTAGCGGGGGGGTGAGCACAGATACGCAGTATTTT

size: -
V: TRBV6-6
D: TRBD2
J: TRBJ2-1
CDR3: CASSSGAGGNNEQFF
DNA: TGTGCCAGCAGTTCTGGAGCGGGGGGAAACAATGAGCAGTTCTTC

size: -
V: TRBV5-6
D: -
J: TRBJ2-7
CDR3: CASSPIRTSYEQYF
DNA: TGTGCCAGCAGCCCTATCCGGACCTCCTACGAGCAGTACTTC

size: -
V: TRBV19
D: -
J: TRBJ1-1
CDR3: CASRKRNTEAFF
DNA: TGTGCCAGTAGAAAGAGGAACACTGAAGCTTTCTTT

size: -
V: TRBV19
D: -
J: TRBJ1-1
CDR3: CASIGRLSTEAFF
DNA: TGTGCCAGTATAGGACGATTGAGCACTGAAGCTTTCTTT

size: -
V: TRBV4-3
D: -
J: TRBJ2-1
CDR3: CASSQVPGVNNDQFF
DNA: TGCGCCAGCAGCCAAGTACCCGGGGTGAACAATGATCAGTTCTTC

size: few
V: TRBV7-9
D: -
J: TRBJ2-5
CDR3: CASSSGTYETQYF
DNA: TGTGCCAGCAGCTCCGGGACATACGAGACCCAGTACTTC

size: few
V: TRBV5-6
D: -
J: TRBJ2-7
CDR3: CASSLRASGPYEQYF
DNA: TGTGCCAGCAGCTTGAGGGCGAGCGGACCCTACGAGCAGTACTTC

size: few
V: TRBV28
D: -
J: TRBJ1-5
CDR3: CASSQLLFRNNQPQHF
DNA: TGTGCCAGCAGTCAACTTTTATTCCGGAACAATCAGCCCCAGCATTTT

size: once
V: TRBV4-1
D: -
J: TRBJ2-7
CDR3: CASSPVGGFAQYF
DNA: TGCGCCAGCAGCCCCGTCGGGGGCTTCGCGCAGTACTTC

size: few
V: TRBV20-1
D: -
J: TRBJ2-5
CDR3: CSARASMGRETQYF
DNA: TGCAGTGCTAGGGCTAGCATGGGGCGGGAGACCCAGTACTTC

size: -
V: TRBV4-1
D: -
J: TRBJ1-1
CDR3: CASSQEAASTEAFF
DNA: TGCGCCAGCAGCCAAGAGGCCGCGAGCACTGAAGCTTTCTTT

size: -
V: TRBV7-8
D: -
J: TRBJ2-7
CDR3: CDSSSQRNSYEQYF
DNA: TGTGACAGCAGCTCCCAGAGAAATAGCTACGAGCAGTACTTC

size: -
V: TRBV6-1
D: TRBD1
J: TRBJ1-1
CDR3: CASSEQKGQGRRNTEAFF
DNA: TGTGCCAGCAGTGAACAAAAGGGACAGGGAAGGAGGAACACTGAAGCTTTCTTT